The 31 T cell receptor beta chains reported below all come from one sample, sequenced in a study of blood T cell repertoires in COVID-19. The repertoire was sequenced with immunoSEQ multiplex PCR; TCRdb's copy has only in-frame clones and lacks some. Among 150,000 to 200,000 clones listed, 81% were seen once. Material for sequencing was peripheral blood. Every receptor here comes from a man between 60 and 75 years old with active or convalescent COVID-19.

The chain is built from TRBV13 and TRBJ1-4; D possibly corresponds to TRBD1 (5 bases). V was trimmed by 5 bases and J by 0 bases, leaving 10 bases between them. The CDR3 consists of 15 residues. Germline V gene sequence: CDR1 PRHDT, CDR2 FYEKMQ (reference sequence). In DNA, the CDR3 is TGTGCCAGCAGCACGTCACAGGCAACTAATGAAAAACTGTTTTTT. It codes for CASSTSQATNEKLFF.

The genes are TRBV5-1 and TRBJ1-3; D uncertain. Germline V gene lookup returns CDR1 SGHRS and CDR2 YFSETQ. V dropped 0 bases and J dropped 4 bases, with 5 bases sitting between them. The CDR3 covers 13 residues. CDR3 bases: TGCGCCAGCAGCTTGGACAGCGGAAACACCATATATTTT. It codes for CASSLDSGNTIYF.

The rearrangement links TRBV19 to TRBJ1-5; weak D call: TRBD1 (6 bases). The V end lost 5 bases, the J end lost 5 bases, and 16 bases lay between the germline ends. The CDR3 has 15 amino acids. Germline V gene data show CDR1 as LNHDA and CDR2 as SQIVND (reference sequence). The CDR3 here is CASSATGLVDQPQHF. The CDR3 DNA sequence: TGTGCCAGTAGTGCAACAGGGCTTGTCGATCAGCCCCAGCATTTT.

The J gene is TRBJ2-7, the V gene TRBV18; 11 nucleotides agree with TRBD1. This CDR3 region has 14 residues. Losses at the gene ends were 4 bases for V and 5 bases for J; bases not matched to a gene: 4. Germline V CDR1 and CDR2: KGHSH, LQKENI. The CDR3 DNA sequence: TGTGCCAGCTCACTCGGGACAGGGGGGAACGAGCAGTACTTC. It yields the protein CASSLGTGGNEQYF.

This chain links TRBV7-3 with TRBJ1-6; a possible D gene is TRBD1 (6 bases). Trimming cost V 4 bases and J 7 bases, with 8 bases left between them. The CDR3 is 13 residues long. Germline loops: CDR1 SGHTA, CDR2 FQGTGA. The CDR3 sequence: CASSSQGNSPLHF. In nucleotides, the CDR3 is TGTGCCAGCAGCTCACAGGGAAATTCACCCCTCCACTTT.

V is TRBV5-6 and J is TRBJ2-1, with 10 positions matching TRBD2. This CDR3 comprises 14 residues. Germline trimming cut 2 bases from V and 12 bases from J; bases unmatched to any gene: 8. Germline CDR1 and CDR2: SGHDT and YYEEEE. CDR3 amino acids: CASSLSGRVFGQFF. CDR3 bases: TGTGCCAGCAGCTTAAGCGGGAGGGTGTTCGGGCAGTTCTTC.

The chain links TRBV5-6 to TRBJ2-7; a weak D match, TRBD1 (5 bases). The CDR3 has 16 residues. Germline CDR1 is SGHDT and CDR2 is YYEEEE. V was clipped by 0 bases and J by 0 bases, with 13 bases between them. The CDR3 here is CASSLGTYRSSYEQYF. CDR3 coding DNA: TGTGCCAGCAGCTTGGGGACATATAGGAGCTCCTACGAGCAGTACTTC.

The chain links TRBV5-5 to TRBJ2-3; 16 nucleotides line up with TRBD2. The CDR3 is made up of 18 amino acids. The germline gives CDR1 SGHKS, CDR2 YYEKEE (reference sequence). Trimming took 4 bases from V and 1 from J; bases not matched to a gene: 6. CDR3 nucleotide sequence: TGTGCCAGCAGCCTTACCGGGACTAGCGGGAGGGGCACAGATACGCAGTATTTT. This gives the protein CASSLTGTSGRGTDTQYF.

This rearrangement joins TRBV10-1 to TRBJ2-7, with D possibly TRBD2 on 5 matching bases. This CDR3 comprises 14 residues. Germline V gene data show CDR1 as WNHNN and CDR2 as SYGVQD (reference sequence). V was clipped by 0 bases and J by 6 bases, with 12 bases between them. The CDR3 loop reads CASSESPSSIEQYF. DNA for the CDR3: TGCGCCAGCAGTGAGTCTCCTAGCAGCATCGAGCAGTACTTC.

The chain has TRBV11-3 and TRBJ2-7; TRBD2 is a possible D gene (7 bases). The CDR3 has 15 amino acids. The germline V gene has CDR1 SGHNT and CDR2 YENEEA. Trimming pared 5 bases from V and 5 bases from J, leaving 19 bases between. The CDR3 loop is CASSIGGGYGDEQYF. The CDR3, as DNA: TGTGCCAGCAGCATAGGGGGAGGGTACGGCGACGAGCAGTACTTC.

V is TRBV19 and J is TRBJ1-5; 7 bases are shared with TRBD1. V trimming: 8 bases; J trimming: 6 bases; junction bases outside the gene matches: 13. This CDR3 is 15 amino acids long. CDR1 is LNHDA, CDR2 SQIVND, per germline (reference sequence). The CDR3 DNA is TGTGCCAGTCAAACAGGGGAACAATATAGTCAGCCCCAGCATTTT. Translating it yields CASQTGEQYSQPQHF.

The chain joins TRBV3-1 (or the pseudogene TRBV3-2) to TRBJ1-1; unclear D gene. The CDR3 has 13 amino acids. CDR1 LGHDT and CDR2 YNNKEL come from the germline V gene (reference sequence). The ends were cut back, 1 base at V and 5 bases at J, with 8 bases in the middle. CDR3 loop: CASSQGPRTEAFF. CDR3 DNA sequence: TGTGCCAGCAGCCAAGGGCCGCGGACTGAAGCTTTCTTT.

This clone was picked up a small number of times. The rearrangement links TRBV28 to TRBJ1-4; D perhaps matches TRBD1 (5 bases). V was clipped by 2 bases and J by 8 bases, with 12 bases between them. Per the germline V gene, CDR1 is MDHEN and CDR2 is SYDVKM. CDR3 length: 14 residues. In nucleotides, the CDR3 is TGTGCCAGCAGTTTAGGAGGGGTGAGGGAAAAACTGTTTTTT. Amino acid sequence: CASSLGGVREKLFF.

This chain uses TRBV5-1 with TRBJ2-3; 9 bases match TRBD2. Germline trimming cut 1 base from V and 6 bases from J; bases unmatched to any gene: 6. This CDR3 spans 15 amino acids. Germline values: CDR1 SGHRS, CDR2 YFSETQ. The CDR3, as DNA: TGCGCCAGCAGCTTGAATAGCGGGGGCCCTGATACGCAGTATTTT. Its translation is CASSLNSGGPDTQYF.

The chain is built from TRBV6-1 and TRBJ2-5, with 8 bases matching TRBD1. Per germline, CDR1 MNHNS and CDR2 SASEGT. J was trimmed by 4 bases and V by 2 bases; bases with no gene match: 15. The CDR3 has 18 amino acids. The CDR3, as DNA: TGTGCCAGCAGTGAAAGCGGCCAGGGGGCGCTCGTCCTAGAGACCCAGTACTTC. Protein sequence: CASSESGQGALVLETQYF.

The V call is TRBV19, the J call TRBJ1-1; maybe TRBD1 (5 bases). V lost 2 bases, J lost 0 bases, and 10 bases lay in between. The CDR3 spans 15 residues. Germline V CDR1 and CDR2: LNHDA, SQIVND (reference sequence). CDR3 DNA sequence: TGTGCCAGTAGTATAATAGACAGCCTGAACACTGAAGCTTTCTTT. Translation gives CASSIIDSLNTEAFF.

This sequence joins TRBV9 and TRBJ2-3, with 8 bases matching TRBD2. Trimming cost V 4 bases and J 3 bases; bases outside gene matches: 10. The CDR3 sequence is 16 residues long. Looked up from germline, CDR1 is SGDLS and CDR2 is YYNGEE. Here the CDR3 reads CASSPLAGLSTDTQYF. The CDR3 bases are TGTGCCAGCAGCCCGCTAGCGGGCCTATCAACAGATACGCAGTATTTT.

The V gene is TRBV5-1, the J gene TRBJ2-5; TRBD1 matches at 7 bases. The length of the CDR3 is 16 residues. Germline V gives CDR1 SGHRS, CDR2 YFSETQ. Unmatched junction bases numbered 10, after V lost 4 bases and J lost 1 base. The CDR3 coding sequence is TGCGCCAGCAGCCCCGAAGGTGCAGGGGGCCAAGAGACCCAGTACTTC. Amino acid sequence: CASSPEGAGGQETQYF.

The CDR3: CASSLHSGGAYNEQFF. The CDR3 region has the DNA TGTGCCAGCAGCCTCCATAGCGGGGGGGCCTACAATGAGCAGTTCTTC. The V and J genes are TRBV3-1 (or the pseudogene TRBV3-2) and TRBJ2-1; 11 nucleotides agree with TRBD2. Germline V gives CDR1 LGHDT, CDR2 YNNKEL (reference sequence). This CDR3 contains 16 residues. Trimming removed 4 bases from V and 2 bases from J; junction bases left unmatched: 4.

This sequence joins TRBV19 and TRBJ1-1; D is perhaps TRBD1 (5 bases). Germline V lookup: CDR1 LNHDA, CDR2 SQIVND (reference sequence). This CDR3 has 12 amino acids. Trimming stripped 3 bases from V and 7 bases from J, with 9 bases between. The CDR3 bases are TGTGCCAGTAGTATGGTCCAGGGTGAAGCTTTCTTT. Its protein product is CASSMVQGEAFF.

Only one count was recorded for this clone. It is likely a read error, because the conserved phenylalanine at the end of the CDR3 is missing. The DNA is left out, because the CDR3 cannot be placed on it with certainty; the CDR3 is given as TCRdb lists it. The gene calls are TRBV11-3 and TRBJ2-7; the table's D call, TRBD2, was not checked against the DNA. Per germline, CDR1 SGHNT and CDR2 YENEEA. Including both end residues, the CDR3 is 12 amino acids long. The CDR3 protein is CASTPAAGRWRL.

The rearrangement uses TRBV6-5 and TRBJ1-2; possible D gene TRBD1, 5 bases. Per the germline V gene, CDR1 is MNHEY and CDR2 is SVGAGI. V lost 7 bases and J 5 bases, leaving 20 bases between the germline ends. There are 15 residues in the CDR3. The CDR3 nucleotides read TGTGCCAGCAAACTCTCCGGGACTTCAATGTATGGCTACACCTTC. As protein: CASKLSGTSMYGYTF.

This chain connects TRBV28 to TRBJ1-6; possibly TRBD1 for D (6 bases). Germline CDR1 is MDHEN and CDR2 is SYDVKM. V lost 4 bases and J lost 9, with 19 bases in between. The CDR3 has 16 amino acids. CDR3 sequence reads: CASSSLLGASVSPLHF. Here the CDR3 DNA reads TGTGCCAGCAGTTCCCTGTTGGGGGCTTCGGTTTCACCCCTCCACTTT.

This chain uses TRBV27 with TRBJ1-5; D remains ambiguous. The V gene's germline CDR1 is MNHEY and CDR2 SMNVEV (reference sequence). V lost 0 bases, J lost 8 bases, and 17 bases lay in between. The CDR3 has 16 amino acids. CDR3 residues: CASSLSIQLGGEPQHF. CDR3 sequence (DNA): TGTGCCAGCAGTTTATCGATACAACTAGGCGGGGAGCCCCAGCATTTT.

This sequence joins TRBV11-2 and TRBJ2-1; a weak D match, TRBD1 (6 bases). V lost 5 bases to trimming and J lost 1 base, with 15 bases between them. Per germline, CDR1 SGHAT and CDR2 FQNNGV. This CDR3 spans 16 amino acids. The CDR3 coding sequence is TGTGCCAGCAGCCCACCTGGCAGGGGATCCTACAATGAGCAGTTCTTC. As protein: CASSPPGRGSYNEQFF.

The rearrangement uses TRBV6-5 and TRBJ1-1, with 10 bases fitting TRBD1. The CDR3 is 14 amino acids. Germline assignment: CDR1 MNHEY and CDR2 SVGAGI. V was clipped by 4 bases and J by 4 bases; unmatched bases: 3. CDR3 DNA sequence: TGTGCCAGCAGTTGGGACAGGGGAGTCACTGAAGCTTTCTTT. It encodes CASSWDRGVTEAFF.

The rearrangement links TRBV29-1 to TRBJ1-2; 11 bases line up with TRBD1. CDR1 and CDR2 (germline): SQVTM, ANQGSEA. Unmatched junction bases numbered 8, after V lost 6 bases and J lost 5 bases. The CDR3 totals 14 residues. The CDR3 DNA reads TGCAGCGTCAAAATAGGGACAGGGGGTTATGGCTACACCTTC. This encodes CSVKIGTGGYGYTF.

The rearrangement links TRBV28 to TRBJ2-7; D may be TRBD1 (5 bases). The germline V gene encodes CDR1 MDHEN and CDR2 SYDVKM. The CDR3 consists of 14 residues. Between the trimmed V and J ends, which lost 3 bases and 2 bases, there was a span of 11 bases. The CDR3 is CASSLGHRPYEQYF. The CDR3 bases are TGTGCCAGCAGTTTGGGGCATCGGCCCTACGAGCAGTACTTC.

This chain links TRBV7-9 with TRBJ1-1; D might be TRBD1 (6 bases). The V gene lost 5 bases and the J gene lost 7 bases, with 20 bases spanning the gap. CDR3 length: 15 amino acids. Germline loops: CDR1 SEHNR, CDR2 FQNEAQ (reference sequence). CDR3 sequence (DNA): TGTGCCAGCAGCCTAAGCCCCCAGACAGGTGATGAAGCTTTCTTT. This sequence encodes CASSLSPQTGDEAFF.

The genes are TRBV7-6 and TRBJ2-3; a possible D gene is TRBD2 (6 bases). This CDR3 has 16 amino acids. Per germline, CDR1 SGHVS and CDR2 FNYEAQ. The V and J ends lost 2 bases and 0 bases respectively, with 12 bases between them. The CDR3 DNA is TGTGCCAGCAGCTTAAATGGTGGGACTAGCACAGATACGCAGTATTTT. It is translated as CASSLNGGTSTDTQYF. The full variable domain, its missing parts supplied by reference TRBV7-6 and TRBJ2-3, is GAGVSQSPRYKVTKRGQDVALRCDPISGHVSLYWYRQALGQGPEFLTYFNYEAQQDKSGLPNDRFSAERPEGSISTLTIQRTEQRDSAMYRCASSLNGGTSTDTQYFGPGTRLTVL.

The chain carries TRBV12-3 or TRBV12-4 and TRBJ1-1, with unresolved D. V was clipped by 5 bases and J by 7 bases, with 14 bases between them. This CDR3 comprises 13 residues. The CDR3 loop reads CASSPAGFVEAFF. CDR3 DNA: TGTGCCAGCAGTCCCGCAGGTTTTGTTGAAGCTTTCTTT.